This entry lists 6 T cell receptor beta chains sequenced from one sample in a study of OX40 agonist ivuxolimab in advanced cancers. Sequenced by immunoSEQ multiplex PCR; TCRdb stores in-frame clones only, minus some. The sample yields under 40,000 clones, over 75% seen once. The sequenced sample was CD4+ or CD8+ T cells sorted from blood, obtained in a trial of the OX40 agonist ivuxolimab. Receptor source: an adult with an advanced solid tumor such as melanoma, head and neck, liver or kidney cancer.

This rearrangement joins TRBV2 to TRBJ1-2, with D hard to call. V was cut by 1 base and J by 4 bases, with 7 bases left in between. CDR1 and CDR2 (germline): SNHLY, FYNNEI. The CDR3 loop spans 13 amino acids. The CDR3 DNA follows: TGTGCCAGCAGTGAAGGAGGGAGCTATGGCTACACCTTC. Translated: CASSEGGSYGYTF.

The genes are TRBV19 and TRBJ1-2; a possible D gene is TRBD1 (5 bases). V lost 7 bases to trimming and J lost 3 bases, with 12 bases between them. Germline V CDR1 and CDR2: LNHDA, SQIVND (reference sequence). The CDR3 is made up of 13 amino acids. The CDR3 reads CASMMGGDYGYTF. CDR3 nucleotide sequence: TGTGCCAGTATGATGGGGGGAGACTATGGCTACACCTTC.

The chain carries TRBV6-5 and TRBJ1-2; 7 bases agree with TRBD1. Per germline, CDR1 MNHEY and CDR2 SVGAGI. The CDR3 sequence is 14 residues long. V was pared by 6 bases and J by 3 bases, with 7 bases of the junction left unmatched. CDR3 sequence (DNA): TGTGCCAGCAGCCTCGACAGGGCGGACTATGGCTACACCTTC. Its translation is CASSLDRADYGYTF.

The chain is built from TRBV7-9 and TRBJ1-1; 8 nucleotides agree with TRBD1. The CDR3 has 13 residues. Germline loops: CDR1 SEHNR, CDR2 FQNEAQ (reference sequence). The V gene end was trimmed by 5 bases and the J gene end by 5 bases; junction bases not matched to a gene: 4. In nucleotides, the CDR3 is TGTGCCAGCAGCACGGACAGGGAGACTGAAGCTTTCTTT. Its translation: CASSTDRETEAFF. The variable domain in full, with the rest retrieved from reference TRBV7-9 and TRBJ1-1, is DTGVSQNPRHKITKRGQNVTFRCDPISEHNRLYWYRQTLGQGPEFLTYFQNEAQLEKSRLLSDRFSAERPKGSFSTLEIQRTEQGDSAMYLCASSTDRETEAFFGQGTRLTVV.

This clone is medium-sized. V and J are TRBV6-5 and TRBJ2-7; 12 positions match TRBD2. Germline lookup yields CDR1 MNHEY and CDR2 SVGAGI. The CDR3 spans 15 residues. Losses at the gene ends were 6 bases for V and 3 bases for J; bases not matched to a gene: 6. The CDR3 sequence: CASRPTSGGHYEQYF. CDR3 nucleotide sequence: TGTGCCAGCAGGCCTACTAGCGGGGGGCACTACGAGCAGTACTTC.

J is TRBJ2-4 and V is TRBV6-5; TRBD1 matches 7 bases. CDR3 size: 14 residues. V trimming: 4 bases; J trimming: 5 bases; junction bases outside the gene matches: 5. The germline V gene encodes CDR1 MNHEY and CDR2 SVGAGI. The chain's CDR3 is CASSSTQGENIQYF. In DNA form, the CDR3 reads TGTGCCAGCAGTTCAACTCAGGGGGAAAACATTCAGTACTTC.